This TCR beta chain is drawn from a study of human thymus T cells. General observations from the study: V and J genes seemed to be used with bias in thymic and blood repertoires.

It was healthy Finnish infants having corrective surgery for congenital heart defects who were the donors. Half of the eight donors gave roughly 0.5-1 mL blood during surgery. All available leukocytes, rather than a set cell count, yielded the blood DNA. The CDR3 spans 18 residues. The germline CDR1 and CDR2 sequences are LNHNV and YYDKDF (reference sequence). V shed 0 bases, J shed 0 bases, and the junction held 9 bases outside the gene matches. Comment on this clone: What it binds is not known.

The protocol was immunoSEQ multiplex PCR, while the TCRdb copy is restricted to in-frame clones and leaves out a portion. The sample contains tens of thousands of clones, approximately 95% of which appear only once. The chain employs TRBV15 and TRBJ2-3; TRBD2 agrees at 7 bases. The TCR originated in a girl under two years old with a congenital heart defect but otherwise immunologically healthy. Sequences were obtained from blood. The CDR3 is CATSRDSSGVTSTDTQYF. The CDR3 bases are TGTGCCACCAGCAGAGATTCTAGCGGAGTGACTAGCACAGATACGCAGTATTTT.